The subject of this entry is one T cell receptor (beta chain). In germline, CDR1 is KGHSH, CDR2 LQKENI. Losses at the gene ends were 1 base for V and 3 bases for J; bases not matched to a gene: 4. The CDR3 runs 15 residues. This sample's time point: week 3, after first cycle of checkpoint inhibitor. Sequenced by immunoSEQ multiplex PCR; TCRdb stores in-frame clones only, minus some. The sample lists 14,000 to 15,000 clones, 70% to 90% occurring once. The sample comes from a study of blood T cell dynamics during melanoma immunotherapy. The input for sequencing was blood, taken from a patient treated with checkpoint blockade. The V gene is TRBV18, the J gene TRBJ2-5; TRBD2 agrees at 8 bases. This receptor was taken from a human donor with melanoma. CDR3 DNA: TGTGCCAGCTCACCACAGGCGCGGGGGGAAGAGACCCAGTACTTC. Translating gives CASSPQARGEETQYF.